The sequence of this TCR beta chain was determined in a study of blood T cell repertoires in COVID-19 (TCRdb year 2020). Study-wide context: Samples from collaborators originated in the United States, Italy and Spain and spanned both the acute and convalescent phases of COVID-19. Where HLA class I and class II types were available, the types were taken from metadata supplied by the sample provider, not from assay-based typing. Samples came from the ongoing ImmuneRACE study (first 160 participants) plus 1,254 subjects from 6 global collaborators. The material from the prospective study consisted of cDNA or gDNA derived from T cells, B-cell-depleted T cells, or PBMCs. A de-identified subject ID, COVID-19 status, age in years and sex were almost always included in the sample metadata. The repertoires were made available in a free public database intended to serve as a resource for research on the immune response to SARS-CoV-2. The dataset comprised deeply sampled blood TCRbeta repertoires from subjects exposed to, actively infected with, or recovered from COVID-19. Findings and caveats that apply to the study as a whole: How much clinical and demographic metadata was included differed by source and by participant, and the metadata was provided uncurated.

Comments on this clone: There is no known antigen for this receptor. No much larger clonotype is one base removed from it; base qualities were not supplied.

TCRbeta CDR3 regions were amplified from genomic DNA using the immunoSEQ Assay, a bias-controlled multiplex PCR. The authors processed their data as follows. Within the assay, amplification of reference gene primers was used to estimate how many nucleated cells each sample contained. To quantify the absolute abundance of each unique TCRbeta CDR3 rearrangement, sequence reads were collapsed and filtered. Productive Simpson clonality was computed per sample as the square root of Simpson's diversity index over productive rearrangements. The clones in this table, taken by TCRdb from immuneACCESS, are in-frame only. Not every clone is retained; where verified, under half of the shortfall comes from an unresolved V gene, and the cause of the rest is unknown. V and J calls and clone size follow that table, whereas D and trimming were derived from the DNA. The sample table shows around 430,000 clones, and around 87% are seen once. The ten largest make up around 9.3% of the sample.

Participants in the prospective study were aged about 18 to 89 years, lived in under 30 United States geographic areas, and enrolled through a virtual design. In the prospective study, cohorts were assigned on the basis of participant-reported clinical history obtained from a screening survey and a study questionnaire. Recovered participants in ImmuneRACE Cohort 3 were defined as having two consecutive negative NP/OP PCR tests, clearance from a healthcare professional, or resolution of symptoms. In the prospective study, mobile phlebotomists collected whole blood, serum and a nasopharyngeal or oropharyngeal swab from each participant. Additional blood draws and questionnaires over an approximately 2-month period could optionally be provided by prospective study participants. Blood samples from the prospective study were shipped frozen or at room temperature prior to DNA extraction. Sequencing was done on a sample of PBMCs or T cells enriched from blood (not recorded which). The sequence was collected from a woman aged 45 to 65 who had recovered from COVID-19.

The DNA sequence follows: TGTGCCAGTAGTACGGGACAGGGATATAGCAATCAGCCCCAGCATTTT. It specifies CASSTGQGYSNQPQHF. The sequence links TRBV19 to TRBJ1-5; the central 9 bases match TRBD1. V trim: 4 bases; J trim: 0 bases; unmatched bases: 4. The germline V gene encodes CDR1 LNHDA and CDR2 SQIVND (reference sequence). The CDR3 runs 16 residues from the cysteine to the phenylalanine. The retained sequence is limited to the CDR3, 48 bases, with the frame set at the first base. This CDR3, with the reference TRBV19 and TRBJ1-5 proteins standing in past its ends, gives the full variable domain DGGITQSPKYLFRKEGQNVTLSCEQNLNHDAMYWYRQDPGQGLRLIYYSQIVNDFQKGDIAEGYSVSREKKESFPLTVTSAQKNPTAFYLCASSTGQGYSNQPQHFGDGTRLSIL.